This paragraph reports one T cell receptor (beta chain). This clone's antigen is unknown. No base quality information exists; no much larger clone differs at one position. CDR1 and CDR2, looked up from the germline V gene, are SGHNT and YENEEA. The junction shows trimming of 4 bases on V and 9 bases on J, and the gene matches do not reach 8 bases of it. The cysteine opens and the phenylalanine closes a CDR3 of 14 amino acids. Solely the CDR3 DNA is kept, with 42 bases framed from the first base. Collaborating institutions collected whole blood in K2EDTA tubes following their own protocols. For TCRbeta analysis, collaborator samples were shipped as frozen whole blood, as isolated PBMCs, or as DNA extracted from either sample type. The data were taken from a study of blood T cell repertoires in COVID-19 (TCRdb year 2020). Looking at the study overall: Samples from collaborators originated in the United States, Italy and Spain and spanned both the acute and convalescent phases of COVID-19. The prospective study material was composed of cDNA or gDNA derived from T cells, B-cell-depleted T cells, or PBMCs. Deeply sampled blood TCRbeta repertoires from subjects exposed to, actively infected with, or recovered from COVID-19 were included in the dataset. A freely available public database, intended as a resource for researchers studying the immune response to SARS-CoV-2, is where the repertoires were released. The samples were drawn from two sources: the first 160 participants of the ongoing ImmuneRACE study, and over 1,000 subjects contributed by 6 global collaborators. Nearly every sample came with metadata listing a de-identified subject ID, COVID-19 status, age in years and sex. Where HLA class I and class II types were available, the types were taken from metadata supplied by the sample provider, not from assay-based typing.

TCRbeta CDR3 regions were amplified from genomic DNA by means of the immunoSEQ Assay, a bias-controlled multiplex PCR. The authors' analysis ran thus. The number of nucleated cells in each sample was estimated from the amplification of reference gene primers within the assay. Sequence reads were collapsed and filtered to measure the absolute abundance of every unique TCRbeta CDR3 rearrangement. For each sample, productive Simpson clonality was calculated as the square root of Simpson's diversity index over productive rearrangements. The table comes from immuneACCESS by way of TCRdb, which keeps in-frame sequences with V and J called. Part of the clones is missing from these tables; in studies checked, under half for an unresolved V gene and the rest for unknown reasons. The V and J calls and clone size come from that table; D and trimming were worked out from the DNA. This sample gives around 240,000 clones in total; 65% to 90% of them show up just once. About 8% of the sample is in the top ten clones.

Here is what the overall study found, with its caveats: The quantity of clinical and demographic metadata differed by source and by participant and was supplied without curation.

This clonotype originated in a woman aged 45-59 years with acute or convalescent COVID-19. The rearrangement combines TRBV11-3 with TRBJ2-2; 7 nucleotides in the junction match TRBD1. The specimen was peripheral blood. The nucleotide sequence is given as TGTGCCAGCAGCTCCCGACAGGGACCGAGGGAGCTGTTTTTT. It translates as CASSSRQGPRELFF. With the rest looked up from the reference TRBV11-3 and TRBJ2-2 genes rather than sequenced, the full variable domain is EAGVVQSPRYKIIEKKQPVAFWCNPISGHNTLYWYLQNLGQGPELLIRYENEEAVDDSQLPKDRFSAERLKGVDSTLKIQPAELGDSAVYLCASSSRQGPRELFFGEGSRLTVL.